The T cell receptor (beta chain) described here comes from a study of T-cell reconstitution after alpha-beta-depleted transplantation in children (dated by TCRdb to 2016 to 2017). For the wider study: The study quantitatively tracked T-cell immune reconstitution after TCRalphabeta/CD19-depleted allogeneic hematopoietic cell transplantation in children using TCR repertoire profiling.

Library prep was done by PCR. The data were produced on an Illumina HiSeq 2500. TCR library preparation used molecular barcoding, with unique molecular identifiers applied to normalize quantification of the TCRbeta repertoire. TCRdb redid the processing of the public reads, applying fastp at Q25 and MiXCR, and retained in-frame beta chains. Each entry merges the rows of one CDR3 protein and shows their most common DNA and genes. For this sample there are 65,000 to 70,000 distinct CDR3 sequences; just under 5% appear just once. Approximately 20% of the sample comes from the top ten. The investigation overall reported the following: In some patients, the high TCRbeta diversity seen at day 60 was put down to recipient T cells and intrathymic progenitors that had survived conditioning. The apparently early recovery of alphabetaT-cell counts about two months after transplant reportedly depended on only several hundred rapidly expanded clones that came from non-depleted graft cells. Hyperexpanded clone frequencies declined over subsequent months; after one year, T-cell counts and TCRbeta diversity were mostly attributed to newly produced T cells.

The intended sense of this specimen's treatment or condition label: allogeneic hematopoietic cell transplantation with graft depleted of TCRalphabeta T cells and CD19 B cells. TCRalphabeta/CD19-depleted allogeneic hematopoietic cell grafts were given to the transplant recipients, all of whom were children. This clonotype was counted many times. The antigen it recognizes is unknown. Nothing much larger sits one base from this clone, and base qualities are not available. This specimen consisted of PBMCs, mostly from graft donor cells, obtained 180 days after TCRalphabeta/CD19-depleted stem cell transplant. This sequence originates from a boy in the first two years of life who had a stem cell transplant for acute myeloid leukemia, so the T cells may come from the graft donor.

The CDR3 reads as follows: CATSRRGGTDTQYF. The DNA is as follows: TGTGCCACCAGCCGCAGGGGAGGCACAGATACGCAGTATTTT. This receptor chain uses TRBV15 and TRBJ2-3; the D gene is perhaps TRBD1, from 6 matching bases. Based on the germline V gene (reference sequence), the CDR1 and CDR2 sequences are LNHNV and YYDKDF. The CDR3 has 14 amino acids, counting the end cysteine and phenylalanine. The entry retains the CDR3 DNA only, 42 bases that are in frame from base 1. The junction carries 10 bases between V and J, which are trimmed by 5 bases and 1 base respectively.